The present T cell receptor beta chain was sequenced within a study of human T cells and chemical hapten exposure. Study-level background: In the approximately 24-week study, patients were dosed weekly with diphenylcyclopropenone on the scalp throughout. TCR yields per sample varied mostly from small pooled library volume differences.

As the library was built, unique molecular identifiers were attached to individual cDNA molecules. In the original processing: More than 95,000 TCRs per sample was the median, with a range of 23,224 to 690,600. TCRdb fed the RACE reads into MiXCR, producing one record per CDR3 protein. None of the V and J calls come from the authors' own analysis; TCRdb made them. The sample records some 77,000 distinct CDR3 sequences, 10% to 13% being singletons. The V end lost 0 bases, the J end lost 0 bases, and 6 bases lay between the germline ends. This CDR3 spans 15 amino acids. Germline CDR1 MNHEY, CDR2 SVGAGI. This sample's time point: patch test 1, 2 weeks after DPC sensitization. Treatment noted: therapeutic diphenylcyclopropenone sensitization with weekly scalp DPC. This clonotype occurred a few times.

This specimen consisted of whole blood, obtained in connection with sensitization to the hapten diphenylcyclopropenone (DPC). This rearrangement joins TRBV6-5 to TRBJ1-3; the D is unclear. The TCR sequence derives from a woman between 50 and 59 years old with alopecia areata. Some clones in this sample may be carry-over from other donors' samples. DNA of the CDR3: TGTGCCAGCAGTTACTCCTCCGGCTCTGGAAACACCATATATTTT. It specifies CASSYSSGSGNTIYF.